The rows below give T cell receptor beta chains drawn from one sample of a study of shared clonotypes between healthy human individuals. Clones were read by immunoSEQ multiplex PCR, and TCRdb kept only the in-frame ones, dropping some. The sample carries around 1,100,000 clones, 60% to 85% recorded once. Material for sequencing was memory CD4+ T cells from PBMCs. The receptors stem from a man between 18 and 35 years old in good health. Some clones in this sample may be carry-over from other donors' samples. Each CDR3 is given with its conserved first and last residue. Each record gives: J gene, V gene, D gene, clone size, CDR3 protein, CDR3 DNA. The D gene is left open where the match is weak. Size tells how often a clone was seen (once, few, many) or the class of an expanded clone, and some rows leave it out.

j_gene: TRBJ2-3
v_gene: TRBV29-1
d_gene: -
abundance: many
CDR3aa: CSVVGAARGDTQYF
CDR3nt: TGCAGCGTTGTCGGGGCCGCAAGAGGAGATACGCAGTATTTT

j_gene: TRBJ1-2
v_gene: TRBV29-1
d_gene: TRBD1
abundance: -
CDR3aa: CSVEIAGGGYTF
CDR3nt: TGCAGCGTTGAAATCGCAGGGGGTGGCTACACCTTC

j_gene: TRBJ1-1
v_gene: TRBV7-8
d_gene: -
abundance: many
CDR3aa: CASSFGNTEAFF
CDR3nt: TGTGCCAGCAGTTTTGGTAACACTGAAGCTTTCTTT

j_gene: TRBJ2-1
v_gene: TRBV7-3
d_gene: -
abundance: -
CDR3aa: CASSLGQSGEQFF
CDR3nt: TGTGCCAGCAGCTTAGGTCAAAGCGGTGAGCAGTTCTTC

j_gene: TRBJ1-1
v_gene: TRBV15
d_gene: TRBD1
abundance: few
CDR3aa: CATRGGTVNTEAFF
CDR3nt: TGTGCCACCAGGGGGGGGACAGTGAACACTGAAGCTTTCTTT

j_gene: TRBJ2-5
v_gene: TRBV6-6
d_gene: -
abundance: -
CDR3aa: CASRPGLGQETQYF
CDR3nt: TGTGCCAGCAGACCGGGACTTGGGCAAGAGACCCAGTACTTC

j_gene: TRBJ2-1
v_gene: TRBV11-2
d_gene: -
abundance: -
CDR3aa: CASSTPRGEAYNEQFF
CDR3nt: TGTGCCAGCAGCACCCCGAGGGGGGAGGCCTACAATGAGCAGTTCTTC

j_gene: TRBJ2-7
v_gene: TRBV30
d_gene: -
abundance: -
CDR3aa: CAWSTSGTAYEQYF
CDR3nt: TGTGCCTGGAGTACCTCTGGGACGGCCTACGAGCAGTACTTC

j_gene: TRBJ1-5
v_gene: TRBV11-2
d_gene: -
abundance: -
CDR3aa: CASSLDGRSQPQHF
CDR3nt: TGTGCCAGCAGCTTAGATGGCAGGTCCCAGCCCCAGCATTTT

j_gene: TRBJ2-1
v_gene: TRBV5-1
d_gene: -
abundance: -
CDR3aa: CASSPGAGAYNEQFF
CDR3nt: TGCGCCAGCAGCCCAGGTGCGGGGGCGTACAATGAGCAGTTCTTC

j_gene: TRBJ2-2
v_gene: TRBV7-2
d_gene: -
abundance: once
CDR3aa: CASSFSNTGELFF
CDR3nt: TGTGCCAGCAGCTTTTCGAACACCGGGGAGCTGTTTTTT

j_gene: TRBJ2-1
v_gene: TRBV21-1
d_gene: -
abundance: few
CDR3aa: CASSKLAEPYNEQFF
CDR3nt: TGTGCCAGCAGCAAATTAGCGGAACCCTACAATGAGCAGTTCTTC

j_gene: TRBJ2-3
v_gene: TRBV6-6
d_gene: -
abundance: -
CDR3aa: CATLGGRTDTQYF
CDR3nt: TGTGCCACCTTAGGGGGTAGGACAGATACGCAGTATTTT

j_gene: TRBJ1-1
v_gene: TRBV7-9
d_gene: TRBD1
abundance: -
CDR3aa: CASSPTGTGSSLF
CDR3nt: TGTGCCAGCAGCCCAACCGGGACAGGGAGTTCTCTCTTT

j_gene: TRBJ2-2
v_gene: TRBV28
d_gene: TRBD1
abundance: -
CDR3aa: CASSLTRQGFSPGELFF
CDR3nt: TGTGCCAGCAGTTTAACGCGACAGGGGTTTAGTCCCGGGGAGCTGTTTTTT

j_gene: TRBJ1-1
v_gene: TRBV29-1
d_gene: -
abundance: -
CDR3aa: CSVGERELVAFF
CDR3nt: TGCAGCGTTGGGGAAAGGGAGCTCGTAGCTTTCTTT

j_gene: TRBJ1-1
v_gene: TRBV5-6
d_gene: -
abundance: -
CDR3aa: CASRLRSTLGTEAFF
CDR3nt: TGTGCCAGCAGATTAAGGTCCACCTTGGGCACTGAAGCTTTCTTT

j_gene: TRBJ1-1
v_gene: TRBV28
d_gene: -
abundance: -
CDR3aa: CASSFGGVLGTEAFF
CDR3nt: TGTGCCAGCAGTTTTGGTGGGGTCTTGGGCACTGAAGCTTTCTTT

j_gene: TRBJ2-1
v_gene: TRBV27
d_gene: -
abundance: few
CDR3aa: CASSPGRTASEQFF
CDR3nt: TGTGCCAGTTCCCCGGGACGGACTGCCAGTGAGCAGTTCTTC

j_gene: TRBJ2-5
v_gene: TRBV27
d_gene: TRBD2
abundance: -
CDR3aa: CASSLGTIRQETQYF
CDR3nt: TGTGCCAGCAGCTTAGGGACTATACGCCAAGAGACCCAGTACTTC

j_gene: TRBJ1-5
v_gene: TRBV28
d_gene: -
abundance: -
CDR3aa: CASILGLTSNQPQHF
CDR3nt: TGTGCCAGCATCTTGGGGTTGACCAGCAATCAGCCCCAGCATTTT

j_gene: TRBJ1-5
v_gene: TRBV6-5
d_gene: -
abundance: -
CDR3aa: CASRLDSNQPQHF
CDR3nt: TGTGCCAGCCGTCTCGATAGCAATCAGCCCCAGCATTTT

j_gene: TRBJ2-3
v_gene: TRBV6-1
d_gene: TRBD1
abundance: once
CDR3aa: CASSDGRGPDTQYF
CDR3nt: TGTGCCAGCAGTGATGGCAGGGGGCCAGATACGCAGTATTTT

j_gene: TRBJ2-7
v_gene: TRBV28
d_gene: -
abundance: -
CDR3aa: CASSLPDPLEQYF
CDR3nt: TGTGCCAGCAGTTTGCCTGATCCGCTCGAGCAGTACTTC

j_gene: TRBJ1-1
v_gene: TRBV6-9
d_gene: -
abundance: -
CDR3aa: CASSYSFEHGRTFF
CDR3nt: TGTGCCAGCAGTTACTCTTTCGAACACGGCCGAACTTTCTTT